Each of the 31 T cell receptor beta chains below was sequenced from the same sample in a study of response to subunit inactivated influenza vaccine. From the RT-PCR reads, TCRdb called clonotypes with MiXCR, one entry per CDR3 protein. The data hold about 570,000 distinct CDR3 sequences, with 12% observed a single time. The material sequenced was PBMCs from blood, taken on the day of vaccination. These receptors were taken from a man aged 45-65 years who received an inactivated influenza vaccine.

The V gene is TRBV11-2, the J gene TRBJ2-2, with 10 positions matching TRBD2. The germline CDR1 and CDR2 sequences are SGHAT and FQNNGV. The CDR3 loop spans 16 amino acids. V lost 2 bases, J lost 7 bases, and 7 bases stayed unmatched. The CDR3 region is CASSLRAGGLDGELFF. In nucleotides, the CDR3 is TGTGCCAGCAGCTTAAGAGCGGGGGGGCTTGACGGGGAGCTGTTTTTT.

This clonotype was found a few times. V usage is TRBV20-1 and J usage is TRBJ1-5, with 11 positions matching TRBD1. The CDR3 is 18 residues long. V lost 5 bases to trimming and J lost 2 bases; unmatched junction nucleotides: 14. The germline V gene encodes CDR1 DFQATT and CDR2 SNEGSKA (reference sequence). The CDR3 here is CSAQGQGASLAGNQPQHF. DNA of the CDR3: TGCAGTGCTCAAGGACAGGGGGCATCCCTAGCGGGCAATCAGCCCCAGCATTTT.

The CDR3 reads CASSVAPERSSGYNEQFF. Written as DNA, the CDR3 is TGTGCCAGCAGCGTAGCCCCGGAGCGTTCTAGCGGCTACAATGAGCAGTTCTTC. The rearrangement links TRBV9 to TRBJ2-1; 7 nucleotides agree with TRBD2. The germline V gene has CDR1 SGDLS and CDR2 YYNGEE. The CDR3 is made up of 18 amino acids. J lost 3 bases, V lost 0 bases, and 12 bases had no gene match.

The chain employs TRBV25-1 and TRBJ2-1, with D possibly being TRBD1 (6 bases). Trimming removed 5 bases at V and 7 bases at J, with 12 bases between. This CDR3 comprises 13 residues. Germline V CDR1 and CDR2: MGHDK, SYGVNS. The CDR3 nucleotides read TGTGCCAGCAGTCCAGGGGTAGAAAATGAGCAGTTCTTC. Residues: CASSPGVENEQFF.

This chain links TRBV4-3 with TRBJ2-6; tentative D call: TRBD1 (5 bases). The germline V gene has CDR1 LGHNA and CDR2 YSLEER. Trimming took 0 bases from V and 5 from J, leaving 11 bases between them. The CDR3 is 16 residues long. The DNA for the CDR3 is TGCGCCAGCAGCCAAGATGTTGGGGCTTGGGCCAACGTCCTGACTTTC. Translated: CASSQDVGAWANVLTF.

This clonotype was recorded at least ten times. V gene TRBV12-3 or TRBV12-4 combines with J gene TRBJ2-3; D may match TRBD1 or TRBD2 (5 bases each). V shed 1 base and J shed 0 bases, with 8 bases lying between them. The CDR3 runs 15 residues. The CDR3: CASSLVGTSTDTQYF. The CDR3 bases are TGTGCCAGCAGTTTAGTCGGGACGAGCACAGATACGCAGTATTTT.

The sample holds a few counts of this clonotype. The rearrangement links TRBV10-3 to TRBJ2-5, with D perhaps assigned TRBD1 or TRBD2 (5 bases each). Deletions cut 4 bases from V and 10 bases from J, with 16 bases between. The CDR3 has 13 residues. The germline V gene has CDR1 ENHRY and CDR2 SYGVKD. This CDR3 is CAISVDTLGVQYF. CDR3 DNA: TGTGCCATCAGTGTAGACACGTTGGGGGTCCAGTACTTC.

The chain combines TRBV6-1 with TRBJ2-5, with a possible D match to TRBD1 (5 bases). This CDR3 region has 13 residues. Germline V gene data show CDR1 as MNHNS and CDR2 as SASEGT. Trimming shortened V by 6 bases and J by 6 bases, and 14 bases separated the two germline ends. For the CDR3, the DNA is TGTGCCAGCAGGACCGACAGTCAACAGACCCAGTACTTC. Protein product: CASRTDSQQTQYF.

In this sample, this clonotype turned up once. The J gene is TRBJ2-1, the V gene TRBV5-1, with 10 nucleotides matching TRBD1. CDR1 is SGHRS and CDR2 is YFSETQ in the germline V gene. V trimming: 7 bases; J trimming: 3 bases; junction bases outside the gene matches: 4. The CDR3 contains 14 residues. CDR3 bases: TGCGCCAGCGCGGGACAGGGGATCTACAATGAGCAGTTCTTC. Its translation is CASAGQGIYNEQFF.

The chain has TRBV7-8 and TRBJ2-7; a possible D gene is TRBD1 (5 bases). The V gene lost 2 bases and the J gene lost 3 bases, with 20 bases spanning the gap. The CDR3 spans 17 residues. CDR1 is SGHVS and CDR2 is FQNEAQ in the germline V gene. CDR3 residues: CASSLSQTGREIYEQYF. The CDR3 bases are TGTGCCAGCAGCTTATCTCAGACGGGCAGGGAAATCTACGAGCAGTACTTC.

The sample holds many counts of this clonotype. This sequence joins TRBV5-1 and TRBJ2-1; D is possibly TRBD1 (6 bases). Germline CDR1 SGHRS, CDR2 YFSETQ. Trimming stripped 0 bases from V and 3 bases from J, with 13 bases between. The CDR3 spans 16 residues. The chain's CDR3 is CASSLGNRAGYNEQFF. CDR3 sequence (DNA): TGCGCCAGCAGCTTGGGAAACAGGGCGGGCTACAATGAGCAGTTCTTC.

In its sample, this clonotype was seen many times. The rearrangement joins TRBV12-3 or TRBV12-4 to TRBJ2-1, with TRBD2 matching over 8 bases. Germline trimming cut 10 bases from V and 2 bases from J; bases unmatched to any gene: 10. The CDR3 spans 15 residues. CDR3 protein: CATLVAGGPYNEQFF. Written as DNA, the CDR3 is TGTGCCACCCTTGTGGCGGGAGGCCCCTACAATGAGCAGTTCTTC.

Only a few counts were recorded for this clonotype. J is TRBJ1-2 and V is TRBV4-1; D uncertain. The CDR3 is made up of 16 amino acids. The V end was cut by 1 base, the J end by 4 bases, with 16 bases between. The germline CDR1 and CDR2 sequences are MGHRA and YSYEKL. CDR3 protein: CASSQVADAQSYGYTF. The CDR3 nucleotides are TGCGCCAGCAGCCAAGTAGCGGACGCCCAAAGCTATGGCTACACCTTC.

The chain couples TRBV7-2 to TRBJ1-5, with a tentative D call TRBD1 (6 bases). The V end was cut by 5 bases, the J end by 1 base, with 12 bases between. The V gene's germline CDR1 is SGHTA and CDR2 FQGNSA. This CDR3 has 15 amino acids. This chain's CDR3 is CASSLDRSSNQPQHF. The CDR3 DNA reads as TGTGCCAGCAGCCTGGACAGATCGAGCAATCAGCCCCAGCATTTT.

This clonotype was recorded a few times. For the CDR3, the DNA is TGTGCCAGCAGACACGGCGACAATGAGCAGTTCTTC. Its protein product is CASRHGDNEQFF. The chain couples TRBV6-6 to TRBJ2-1; D unresolved. V lost 6 bases, J lost 5 bases, and 8 bases lay in between. The CDR3 loop spans 12 amino acids. Per germline, CDR1 MNHNY and CDR2 SVGAGI (reference sequence).

The genes are TRBV11-2 and TRBJ2-5, with 7 bases that match TRBD1. This CDR3 spans 18 amino acids. The V gene's germline CDR1 is SGHAT and CDR2 FQNNGV. The trim removed 3 bases at V and 2 bases at J, leaving 15 bases unmatched. CDR3 residues: CASSFRQGTFLVQETQYF. CDR3 coding DNA: TGTGCCAGCAGCTTTCGACAGGGAACCTTCCTTGTACAAGAGACCCAGTACTTC.

The chain carries TRBV20-1 and TRBJ2-3, with no clear D. Per the germline V gene, CDR1 is DFQATT and CDR2 is SNEGSKA (reference sequence). The ends were cut back, 6 bases at V and 4 bases at J, with 8 bases in the middle. The CDR3 is made up of 11 amino acids. CDR3 region: CSALGSDTQYF. The CDR3 DNA follows: TGCAGTGCGCTGGGGTCAGATACGCAGTATTTT.

This clonotype occurred a few times. J is TRBJ2-5 and V is TRBV30, with D unclear. The CDR3 is 13 residues long. CDR1 and CDR2 (germline): GTSNPN, SVGIG (reference sequence). Trimming stripped 1 base from V and 0 bases from J, with 6 bases between. CDR3 loop: CAWSGGHQETQYF. The CDR3 region has the DNA TGTGCCTGGAGTGGTGGCCACCAAGAGACCCAGTACTTC. The whole variable domain, remainder taken from reference TRBV30 and TRBJ2-5, is SQTIHQWPATLVQPVGSPLSLECTVEGTSNPNLYWYRQAAGRGLQLLFYSVGIGQISSEVPQNLSASRPQDRQFILSSKKLLLSDSGFYLCAWSGGHQETQYFGPGTRLLVL.

This clonotype was counted a few times. The J gene is TRBJ2-7, the V gene TRBV28; the match to TRBD1 covers 10 bases. The CDR3 has 15 amino acids. Germline loops: CDR1 MDHEN, CDR2 SYDVKM. The ends lost 2 bases at V and 4 bases at J; junction bases unmatched: 5. CDR3 region: CASSLPGTGVYEQYF. The CDR3 region has the DNA TGTGCCAGCAGTTTACCCGGGACAGGGGTGTACGAGCAGTACTTC.

This clonotype has just a few counts. The rearrangement links TRBV7-9 to TRBJ1-5, with a weak D call TRBD1 (5 bases). The germline CDR1 and CDR2 sequences are SEHNR and FQNEAQ (reference sequence). V lost 8 bases to trimming and J lost 5 bases, with 13 bases between them. This CDR3 is 13 amino acids long. CDR3 nucleotides: TGTGCCAGCGCTAAGGGACCTGATCAGCCCCAGCATTTT. Translated, it gives CASAKGPDQPQHF.

The chain links TRBV6-5 to TRBJ2-3, with 9 bases lining up with TRBD2. The CDR3 runs 16 residues. From germline, CDR1 is MNHEY and CDR2 SVGAGI. V was pared by 4 bases and J by 0 bases, with 5 bases of the junction left unmatched. The DNA of the CDR3 is TGTGCCAGCAGTTCTCTAGCGGGGAGAAGCACAGATACGCAGTATTTT. This translates into CASSSLAGRSTDTQYF.

The chain links TRBV20-1 to TRBJ2-1, with TRBD1 as a possible D gene (5 bases). Trimming pared 0 bases from V and 1 base from J, leaving 10 bases between. The CDR3 length is 15 residues. In germline, CDR1 is DFQATT, CDR2 SNEGSKA (reference sequence). In DNA, the CDR3 is TGCAGTGCTAGAGATAGGGGTGTTTCCTACAATGAGCAGTTCTTC. It codes for CSARDRGVSYNEQFF.

This clonotype appeared many times. The chain links TRBV20-1 to TRBJ2-2; 7 positions match TRBD2. CDR1 is DFQATT and CDR2 is SNEGSKA in the germline V gene (reference sequence). V lost 2 bases and J lost 5; bases outside the gene matches: 8. This CDR3 is built from 15 residues. CDR3 bases: TGCAGTGCTAGACGTCCTAGCGGACCGACCGGGGAGCTGTTTTTT. Amino acid sequence: CSARRPSGPTGELFF.

This clonotype was detected a few times. The chain couples TRBV7-2 to TRBJ2-1; no reliable D call. The ends were cut back, 4 bases at V and 10 bases at J, with 8 bases in the middle. Germline CDR1 reads SGHTA; CDR2 reads FQGNSA. CDR3 length equals 11 residues. CDR3: CASSSIREQFF. The CDR3 DNA reads TGTGCCAGCAGCTCAATAAGGGAGCAGTTCTTC.

The chain combines TRBV27 with TRBJ2-7; 8 bases fit TRBD2. Unmatched junction bases numbered 7, after V lost 1 base and J lost 2 bases. The germline gives CDR1 MNHEY, CDR2 SMNVEV (reference sequence). The CDR3 has 16 amino acids. CDR3 bases: TGTGCCAGCAGTTTATTAGTCGGGAGGGCCCCCTACGAGCAGTACTTC. Its protein is CASSLLVGRAPYEQYF.

This clonotype was counted many times. The junction shows a germline mismatch at one end, possibly a read error. This sequence joins TRBV12-3 or TRBV12-4 and TRBJ1-5; D is perhaps TRBD1 (5 bases). CDR3 length: 15 amino acids. As DNA, the CDR3 is TGTGCCAGCAGTATAGCGGGGGTCAACAATCAGCCCCAGCATTTT. It specifies CASSIAGVNNQPQHF.

This clonotype was counted only a few times. The rearrangement joins TRBV5-1 to TRBJ1-2; 8 bases map to TRBD1. J was trimmed by 4 bases and V by 0 bases; bases with no gene match: 8. CDR1 SGHRS and CDR2 YFSETQ come from the germline V gene. This CDR3 region has 16 residues. CDR3 amino acids: CASSLEGQAPIYGYTF. The CDR3 nucleotides read TGCGCCAGCAGCTTGGAGGGACAGGCCCCCATCTATGGCTACACCTTC.

This clonotype came up a few times. V gene TRBV27 combines with J gene TRBJ1-5; D gene ambiguous. This CDR3 is 12 amino acids long. Germline loops: CDR1 MNHEY, CDR2 SMNVEV (reference sequence). V shed 5 bases and J shed 4 bases, with 6 bases lying between them. CDR3 DNA sequence: TGTGCCAGCAGTCCCCTTAATCAGCCCCAGCATTTT. It is translated as CASSPLNQPQHF.

The chain uses TRBV9 and TRBJ2-3; 15 bases agree with TRBD2. The CDR3 runs to 18 residues. J lost 6 bases, V lost 0 bases, and 8 bases had no gene match. The V gene's germline CDR1 is SGDLS and CDR2 YYNGEE. The CDR3 nucleotides read TGTGCCAGCAGCGTAGAAGGACTAGCGGGGGGGGGCCGCGATACGCAGTATTTT. Translating gives CASSVEGLAGGGRDTQYF.

The chain employs TRBV11-1 and TRBJ2-2, with 8 nucleotides matching TRBD2. The junction had 13 bases not matched to a gene; V was cut back by 2 bases and J by 2 bases. The germline V gene has CDR1 SGHAT and CDR2 FQDESV (reference sequence). The CDR3 totals 19 residues. CDR3 sequence (DNA): TGTGCCAGCAGCTTAATCGGCCTAGCGGGCGAAGTTAACACCGGGGAGCTGTTTTTT. Protein: CASSLIGLAGEVNTGELFF.

This chain uses TRBV29-1 with TRBJ2-1; 9 bases line up with TRBD2. The V gene's germline CDR1 is SQVTM and CDR2 ANQGSEA. The CDR3 is 12 amino acids. With 6 bases clipped from V and 9 bases from J, the junction kept 6 bases outside the gene matches. CDR3 loop: CSVVGLAPEQFF. In DNA form, the CDR3 reads TGCAGCGTGGTGGGACTAGCTCCTGAGCAGTTCTTC.